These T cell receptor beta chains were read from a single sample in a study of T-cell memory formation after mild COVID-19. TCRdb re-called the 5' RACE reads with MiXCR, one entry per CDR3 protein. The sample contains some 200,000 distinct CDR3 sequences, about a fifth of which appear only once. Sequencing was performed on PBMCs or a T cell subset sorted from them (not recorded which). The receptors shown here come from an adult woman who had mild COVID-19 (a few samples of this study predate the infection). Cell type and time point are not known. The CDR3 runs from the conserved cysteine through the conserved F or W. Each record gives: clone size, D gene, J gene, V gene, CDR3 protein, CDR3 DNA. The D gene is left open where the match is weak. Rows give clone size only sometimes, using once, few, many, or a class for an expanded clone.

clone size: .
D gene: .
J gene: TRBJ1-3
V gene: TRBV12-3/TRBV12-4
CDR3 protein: CASSLSRNTIYF
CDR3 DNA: TGTGCCAGCAGTTTAAGTAGGAACACCATATATTTT

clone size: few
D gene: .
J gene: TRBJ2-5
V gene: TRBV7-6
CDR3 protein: CASSLRNQETQYF
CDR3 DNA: TGTGCCAGCAGCTTACGAAACCAAGAGACCCAGTACTTC

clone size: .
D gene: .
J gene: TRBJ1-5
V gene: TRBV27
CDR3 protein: CASRRGPASNQPQHF
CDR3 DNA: TGTGCCAGCAGGAGAGGCCCGGCTAGCAATCAGCCCCAGCATTTT

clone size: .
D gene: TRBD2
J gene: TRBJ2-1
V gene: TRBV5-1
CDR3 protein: CASWGLAETNEQFF
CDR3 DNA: TGCGCCAGCTGGGGACTAGCGGAGACCAATGAGCAGTTCTTC

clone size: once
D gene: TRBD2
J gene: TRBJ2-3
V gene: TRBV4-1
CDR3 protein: CASSRLAEYSTDTQYF
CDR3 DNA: TGCGCCAGCAGCAGACTAGCGGAGTATAGCACAGATACGCAGTATTTT

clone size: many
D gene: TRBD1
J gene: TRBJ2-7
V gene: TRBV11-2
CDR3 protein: CASSSPRGQGAYEQYF
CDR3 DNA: TGTGCCAGCAGCTCTCCCAGGGGACAGGGAGCCTACGAGCAGTACTTC

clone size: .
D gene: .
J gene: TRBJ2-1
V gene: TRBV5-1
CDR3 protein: CASRKFGTGSSYNEQFF
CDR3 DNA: TGCGCCAGCCGTAAATTCGGGACCGGCAGCTCCTACAATGAGCAGTTCTTC

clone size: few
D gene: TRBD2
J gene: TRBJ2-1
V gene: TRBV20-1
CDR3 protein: CSAEIAGERNEQFF
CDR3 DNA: TGCAGTGCCGAAATAGCGGGAGAACGCAATGAGCAGTTCTTC

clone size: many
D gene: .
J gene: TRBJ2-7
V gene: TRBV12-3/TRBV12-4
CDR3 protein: CASSLKGLEQYF
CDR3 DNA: TGTGCCAGCAGTTTGAAGGGACTCGAGCAGTACTTC

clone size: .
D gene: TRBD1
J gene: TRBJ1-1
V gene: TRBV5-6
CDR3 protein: CASSMGQGGKKTEAFF
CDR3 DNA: TGTGCCAGCAGCATGGGACAGGGGGGAAAAAAAACTGAAGCTTTCTTT

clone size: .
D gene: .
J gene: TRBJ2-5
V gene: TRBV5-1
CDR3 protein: CASSLEDSSETQYF
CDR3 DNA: TGCGCCAGCAGCCTGGAAGACAGCTCAGAGACCCAGTACTTC

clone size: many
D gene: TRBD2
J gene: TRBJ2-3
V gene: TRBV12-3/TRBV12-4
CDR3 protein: CASDGGALSTDTQYF
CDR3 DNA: TGTGCCAGCGACGGGGGGGCCCTAAGCACAGATACGCAGTATTTT

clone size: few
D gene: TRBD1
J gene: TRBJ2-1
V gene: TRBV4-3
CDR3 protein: CASSQDRENEQFF
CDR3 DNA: TGCGCCAGCAGCCAGGACAGGGAGAATGAGCAGTTCTTC

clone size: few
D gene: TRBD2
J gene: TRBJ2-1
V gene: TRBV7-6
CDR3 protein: CASSLGPKAGGTNEQFF
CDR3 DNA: TGTGCCAGCAGCTTAGGACCTAAAGCGGGGGGCACCAATGAGCAGTTCTTC

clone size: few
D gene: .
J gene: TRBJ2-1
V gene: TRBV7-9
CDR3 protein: CASSPAAGRSVNEQFF
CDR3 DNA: TGTGCCAGCAGTCCCGCGGCGGGGCGATCGGTCAATGAGCAGTTCTTC

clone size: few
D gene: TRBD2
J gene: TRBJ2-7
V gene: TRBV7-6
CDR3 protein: CASSSLGGEQYF
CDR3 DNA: TGTGCCAGCAGCTCCCTCGGGGGGGAGCAGTACTTC

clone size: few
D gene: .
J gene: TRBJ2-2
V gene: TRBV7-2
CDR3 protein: CASSLVSGAGELFF
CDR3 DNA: TGTGCCAGCAGCTTAGTTTCAGGGGCCGGGGAGCTGTTTTTT

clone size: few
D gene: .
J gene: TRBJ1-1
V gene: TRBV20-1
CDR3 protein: CSALQGNAEAFF
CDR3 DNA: TGCAGTGCTCTACAGGGAAACGCTGAAGCTTTCTTT

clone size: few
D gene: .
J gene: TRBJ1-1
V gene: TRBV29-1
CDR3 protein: CSVIGNTEAFF
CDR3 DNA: TGCAGCGTGATAGGGAACACTGAAGCTTTCTTT

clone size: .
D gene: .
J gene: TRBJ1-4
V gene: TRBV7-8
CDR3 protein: CASSLIVGGRNEKLFF
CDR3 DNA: TGTGCCAGCAGCTTAATCGTCGGGGGCCGTAATGAAAAACTGTTTTTT

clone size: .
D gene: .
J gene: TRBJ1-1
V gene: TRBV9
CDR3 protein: CASSVGGTNTEAFF
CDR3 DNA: TGTGCCAGCAGCGTAGGAGGTACGAACACTGAAGCTTTCTTT

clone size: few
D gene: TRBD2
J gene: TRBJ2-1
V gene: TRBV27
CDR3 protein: CASSLFATSGLNEQFF
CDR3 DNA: TGTGCCAGCAGTTTATTCGCGACTAGCGGTCTCAATGAGCAGTTCTTC

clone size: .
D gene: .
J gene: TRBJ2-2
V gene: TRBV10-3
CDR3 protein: CAISDVNTGELFF
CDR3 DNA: TGTGCCATCAGTGACGTGAACACCGGGGAGCTGTTTTTT

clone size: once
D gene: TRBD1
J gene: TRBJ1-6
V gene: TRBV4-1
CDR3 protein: CASILWTGRDSPLHF
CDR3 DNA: TGCGCCAGCATCCTCTGGACAGGGAGGGATTCACCCCTCCACTTT

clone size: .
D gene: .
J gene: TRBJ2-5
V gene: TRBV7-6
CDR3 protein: CASSLRVTETQYF
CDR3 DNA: TGTGCCAGCAGCTTACGTGTTACCGAGACCCAGTACTTC

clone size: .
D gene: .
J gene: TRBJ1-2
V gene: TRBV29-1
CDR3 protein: CSVFGRTQTHYNYGYTF
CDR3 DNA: TGCAGCGTTTTTGGACGGACCCAAACCCACTATAACTATGGCTACACCTTC

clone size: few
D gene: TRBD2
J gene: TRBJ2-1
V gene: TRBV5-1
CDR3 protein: CASSLEVAGDYNEQFF
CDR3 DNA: TGCGCCAGCAGCTTGGAAGTAGCGGGGGATTACAATGAGCAGTTCTTC

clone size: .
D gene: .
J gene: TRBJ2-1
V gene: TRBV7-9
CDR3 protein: CASSSSSGYEQFF
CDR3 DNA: TGTGCCAGCAGCTCCTCGTCAGGGTACGAGCAGTTCTTC

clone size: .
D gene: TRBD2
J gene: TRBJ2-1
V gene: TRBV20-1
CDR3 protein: CSARSEEREGYNEQFF
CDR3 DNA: TGCAGTGCTAGGTCGGAGGAGCGGGAGGGTTACAATGAGCAGTTCTTC

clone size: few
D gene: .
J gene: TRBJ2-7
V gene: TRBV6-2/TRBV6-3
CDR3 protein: CASSYGSVTYEQYF
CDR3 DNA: TGTGCCAGCAGTTACGGGTCGGTTACTTACGAGCAGTACTTC

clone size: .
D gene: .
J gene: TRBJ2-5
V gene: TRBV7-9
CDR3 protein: CASSFPETQYF
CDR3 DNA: TGTGCCAGCAGCTTCCCCGAGACCCAGTACTTC

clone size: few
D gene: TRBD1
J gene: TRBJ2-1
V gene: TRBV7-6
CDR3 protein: CASSPGTVGNEQFF
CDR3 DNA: TGTGCCAGCAGCCCCGGGACAGTTGGAAATGAGCAGTTCTTC

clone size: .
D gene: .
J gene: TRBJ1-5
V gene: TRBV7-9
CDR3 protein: CASSSGLQGTQPQHF
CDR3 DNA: TGTGCCAGCAGCTCCGGACTACAGGGAACCCAGCCCCAGCATTTT

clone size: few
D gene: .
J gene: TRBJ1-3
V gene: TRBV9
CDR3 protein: CASSGDITGNTIYF
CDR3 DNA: TGTGCCAGCAGCGGAGACATTACTGGAAACACCATATATTTT

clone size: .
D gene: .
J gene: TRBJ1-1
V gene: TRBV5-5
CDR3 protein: CASSPTYITEAFF
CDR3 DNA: TGTGCCAGCAGCCCGACCTACATCACTGAAGCTTTCTTT

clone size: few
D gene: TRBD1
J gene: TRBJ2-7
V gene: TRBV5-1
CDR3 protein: CASSQPLEGALTYEQYF
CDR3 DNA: TGCGCCAGCAGCCAGCCGTTAGAGGGGGCACTTACCTACGAGCAGTACTTC

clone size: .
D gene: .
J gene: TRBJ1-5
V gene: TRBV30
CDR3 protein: CAWSEGAQPQHF
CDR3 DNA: TGTGCCTGGAGTGAAGGGGCTCAGCCCCAGCATTTT

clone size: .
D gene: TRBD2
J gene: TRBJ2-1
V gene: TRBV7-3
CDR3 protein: CASSLNAGGSLATPYNEQFF
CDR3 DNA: TGTGCCAGCAGCTTAAACGCGGGAGGCTCCCTTGCCACGCCCTACAATGAGCAGTTCTTC

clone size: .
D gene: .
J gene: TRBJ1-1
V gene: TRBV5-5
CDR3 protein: CASSGNRVRGAFF
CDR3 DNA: TGTGCCAGCAGCGGGAACAGGGTTCGCGGAGCTTTCTTT

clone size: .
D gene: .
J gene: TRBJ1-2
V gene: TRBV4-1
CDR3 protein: CASSPKDGSNYGYTF
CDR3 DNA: TGCGCCAGCAGCCCAAAGGACGGCTCTAACTATGGCTACACCTTC